The sequence of this T cell receptor (beta chain) was determined in a study of PD-1 blockade in mismatch repair-deficient tumors. Findings and limits, study-wide: Tumor-resident clones, often undetectable pretreatment in blood, expanded then contracted after pembrolizumab.

Note on this clone: What it recognizes is unknown.

Generated by immunoSEQ multiplex PCR, the TCRdb table keeps only in-frame clones and is missing some. The repertoire has about 68,000 clones, around four fifths of them found once; the top ten carry roughly 6%. The V gene lost 4 bases and the J gene lost 0 bases, with 15 bases spanning the gap. Germline V lookup: CDR1 PRHDT, CDR2 FYEKMQ (reference sequence). The CDR3 contains 16 residues. Every patient had mismatch repair deficiency by PCR or immunohistochemistry. The source of this sequence is an adult with mismatch repair-deficient cancer. The chain links TRBV13 to TRBJ1-1; D not resolved. Specimen: peripheral blood, collected 2 weeks after starting pembrolizumab. CDR3 in DNA: TGTGCCAGCAGCTCCGGGTCTTACTCCATGAACACTGAAGCTTTCTTT. Amino acid sequence: CASSSGSYSMNTEAFF.